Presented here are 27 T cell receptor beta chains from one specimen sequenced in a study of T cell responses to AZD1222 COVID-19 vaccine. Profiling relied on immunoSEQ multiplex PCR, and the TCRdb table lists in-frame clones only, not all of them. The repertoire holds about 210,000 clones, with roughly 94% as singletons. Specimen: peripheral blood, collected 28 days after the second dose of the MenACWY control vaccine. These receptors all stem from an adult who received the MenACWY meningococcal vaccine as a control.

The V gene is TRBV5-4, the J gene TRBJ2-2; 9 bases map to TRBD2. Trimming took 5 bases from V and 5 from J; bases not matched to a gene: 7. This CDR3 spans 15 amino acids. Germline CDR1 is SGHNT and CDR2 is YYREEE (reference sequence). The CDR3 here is CASRDVAGVTGELFF. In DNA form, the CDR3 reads TGTGCCAGCAGGGACGTAGCGGGAGTTACCGGGGAGCTGTTTTTT.

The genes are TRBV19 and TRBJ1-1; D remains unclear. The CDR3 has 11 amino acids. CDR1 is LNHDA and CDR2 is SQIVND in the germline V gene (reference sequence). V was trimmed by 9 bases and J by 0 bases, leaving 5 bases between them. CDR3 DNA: TGTGCCAGCAACTTGAACACTGAAGCTTTCTTT. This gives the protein CASNLNTEAFF.

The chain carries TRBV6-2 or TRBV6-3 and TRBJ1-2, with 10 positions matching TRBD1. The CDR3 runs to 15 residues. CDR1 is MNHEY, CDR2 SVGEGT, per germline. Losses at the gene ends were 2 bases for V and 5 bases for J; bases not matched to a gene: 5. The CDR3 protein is CASSYRQGAWYGYTF. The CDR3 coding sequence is TGTGCCAGCAGTTACCGACAGGGGGCCTGGTATGGCTACACCTTC.

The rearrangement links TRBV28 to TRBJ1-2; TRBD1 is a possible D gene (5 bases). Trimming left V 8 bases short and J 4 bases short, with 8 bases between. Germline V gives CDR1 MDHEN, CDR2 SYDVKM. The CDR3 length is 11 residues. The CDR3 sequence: CASGGFYGYTF. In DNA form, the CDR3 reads TGTGCCAGCGGGGGATTCTATGGCTACACCTTC.

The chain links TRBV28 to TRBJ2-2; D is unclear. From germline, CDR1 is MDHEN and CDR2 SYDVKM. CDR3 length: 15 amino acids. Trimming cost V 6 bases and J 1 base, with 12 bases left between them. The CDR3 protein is CASSPPGGNTGELFF. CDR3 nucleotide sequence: TGTGCCAGCAGCCCTCCCGGCGGGAACACCGGGGAGCTGTTTTTT.

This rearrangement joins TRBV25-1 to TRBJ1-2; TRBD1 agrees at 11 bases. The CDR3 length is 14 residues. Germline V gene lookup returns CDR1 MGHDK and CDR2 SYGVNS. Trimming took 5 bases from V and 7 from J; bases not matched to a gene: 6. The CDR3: CASSPGTGGSGYTF. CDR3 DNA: TGTGCCAGCAGTCCAGGGACAGGGGGGTCTGGCTACACCTTC.

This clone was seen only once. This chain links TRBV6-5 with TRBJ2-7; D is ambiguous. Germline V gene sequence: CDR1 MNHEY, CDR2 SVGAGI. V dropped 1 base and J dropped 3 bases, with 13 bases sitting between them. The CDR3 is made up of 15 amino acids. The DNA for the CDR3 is TGTGCCAGCAGTTACTTGACCGACGGCTACTACGAGCAGTACTTC. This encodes CASSYLTDGYYEQYF.

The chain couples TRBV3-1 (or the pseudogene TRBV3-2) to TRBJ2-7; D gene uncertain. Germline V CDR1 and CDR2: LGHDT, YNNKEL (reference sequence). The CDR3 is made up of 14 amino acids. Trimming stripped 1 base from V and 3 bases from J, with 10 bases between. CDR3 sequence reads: CASSQVGFGYEQYF. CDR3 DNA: TGTGCCAGCAGCCAAGTTGGATTTGGCTACGAGCAGTACTTC.

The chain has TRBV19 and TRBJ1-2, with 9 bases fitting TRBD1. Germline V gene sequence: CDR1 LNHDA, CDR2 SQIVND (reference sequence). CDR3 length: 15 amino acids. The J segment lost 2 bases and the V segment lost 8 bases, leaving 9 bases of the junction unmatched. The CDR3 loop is CASQTSGTGNYGYTF. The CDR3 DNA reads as TGTGCCAGTCAAACCTCTGGGACAGGGAACTATGGCTACACCTTC.

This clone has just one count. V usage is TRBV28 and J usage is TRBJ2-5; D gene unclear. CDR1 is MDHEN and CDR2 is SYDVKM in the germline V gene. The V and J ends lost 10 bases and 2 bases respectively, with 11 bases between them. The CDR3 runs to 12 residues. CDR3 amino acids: CATGMAQETQYF. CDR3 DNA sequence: TGTGCCACCGGAATGGCTCAAGAGACCCAGTACTTC.

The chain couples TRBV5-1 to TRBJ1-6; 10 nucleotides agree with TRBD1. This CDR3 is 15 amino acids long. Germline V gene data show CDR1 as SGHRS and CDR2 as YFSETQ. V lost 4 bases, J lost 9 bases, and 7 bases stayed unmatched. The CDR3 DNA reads TGCGCCAGCAGCATAGGGACAGGGGAAAGTTCACCCCTCCACTTT. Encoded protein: CASSIGTGESSPLHF.

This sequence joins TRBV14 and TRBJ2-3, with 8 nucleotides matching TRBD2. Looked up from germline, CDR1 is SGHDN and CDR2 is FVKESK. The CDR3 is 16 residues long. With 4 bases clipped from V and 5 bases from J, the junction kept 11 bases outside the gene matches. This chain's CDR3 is CASSPTSGRRGDTQYF. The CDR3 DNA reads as TGTGCCAGCAGCCCCACTAGCGGAAGAAGGGGAGATACGCAGTATTTT.

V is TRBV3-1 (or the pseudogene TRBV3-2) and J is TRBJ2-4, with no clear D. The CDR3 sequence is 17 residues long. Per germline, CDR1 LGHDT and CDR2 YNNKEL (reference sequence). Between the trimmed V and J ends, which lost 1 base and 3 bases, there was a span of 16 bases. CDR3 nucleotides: TGTGCCAGCAGCCAAGGTAACATCCCTACTGACAAAAACATTCAGTACTTC. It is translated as CASSQGNIPTDKNIQYF.

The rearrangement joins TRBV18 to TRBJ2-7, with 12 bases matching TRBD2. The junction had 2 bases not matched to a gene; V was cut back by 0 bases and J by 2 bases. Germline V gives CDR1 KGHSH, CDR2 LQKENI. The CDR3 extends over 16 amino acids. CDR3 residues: CASSPPASGGAYEQYF. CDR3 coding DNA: TGTGCCAGCTCACCACCGGCTAGCGGGGGGGCCTACGAGCAGTACTTC.

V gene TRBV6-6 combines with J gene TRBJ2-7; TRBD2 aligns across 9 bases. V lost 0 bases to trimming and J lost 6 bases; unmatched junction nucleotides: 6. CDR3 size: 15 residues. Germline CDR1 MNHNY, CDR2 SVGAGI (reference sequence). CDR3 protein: CASSYSTAGGLEQYF. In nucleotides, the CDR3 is TGTGCCAGCAGTTACTCGACGGCGGGGGGGCTCGAGCAGTACTTC.

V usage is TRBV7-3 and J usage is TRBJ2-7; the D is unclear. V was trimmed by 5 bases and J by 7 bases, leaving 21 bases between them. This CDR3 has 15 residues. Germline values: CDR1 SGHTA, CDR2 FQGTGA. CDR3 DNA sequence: TGTGCCAGCAGCCCAAGGGCTAAGCCAATCTTTGAGCAGTACTTC. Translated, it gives CASSPRAKPIFEQYF.

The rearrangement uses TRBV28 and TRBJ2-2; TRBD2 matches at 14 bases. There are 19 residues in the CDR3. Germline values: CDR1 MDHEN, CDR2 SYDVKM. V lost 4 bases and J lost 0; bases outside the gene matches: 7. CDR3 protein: CASSSGLAGGKTNTGELFF. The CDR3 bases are TGTGCCAGCAGTTCCGGACTAGCGGGAGGCAAAACGAACACCGGGGAGCTGTTTTTT.

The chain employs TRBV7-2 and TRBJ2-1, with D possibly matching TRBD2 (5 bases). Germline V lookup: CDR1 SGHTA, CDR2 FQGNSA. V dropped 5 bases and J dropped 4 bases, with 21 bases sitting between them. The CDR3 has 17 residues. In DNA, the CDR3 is TGTGCCAGCAGCGCGAGGAAACTAAGGACTGGATACAATGAGCAGTTCTTC. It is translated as CASSARKLRTGYNEQFF.

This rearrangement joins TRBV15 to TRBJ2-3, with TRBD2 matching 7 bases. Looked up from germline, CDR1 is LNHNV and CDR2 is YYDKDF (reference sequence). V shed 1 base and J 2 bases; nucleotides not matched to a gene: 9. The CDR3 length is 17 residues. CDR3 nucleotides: TGTGCCACCAGCAGAGGGGGGGGTGGCGGGGACACAGATACGCAGTATTTT. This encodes CATSRGGGGGDTDTQYF. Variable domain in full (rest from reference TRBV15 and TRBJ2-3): DAMVIQNPRYQVTQFGKPVTLSCSQTLNHNVMYWYQQKSSQAPKLLFHYYDKDFNNEADTPDNFQSRRPNTSFCFLDIRSPGLGDTAMYLCATSRGGGGGDTDTQYFGPGTRLTVL.

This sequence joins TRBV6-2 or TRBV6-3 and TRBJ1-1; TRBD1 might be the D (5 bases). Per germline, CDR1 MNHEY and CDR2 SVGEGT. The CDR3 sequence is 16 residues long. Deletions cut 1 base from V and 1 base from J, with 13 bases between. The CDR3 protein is CASSYLRGGGNTEAFF. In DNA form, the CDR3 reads TGTGCCAGCAGTTACTTGCGTGGCGGGGGGAACACTGAAGCTTTCTTT.

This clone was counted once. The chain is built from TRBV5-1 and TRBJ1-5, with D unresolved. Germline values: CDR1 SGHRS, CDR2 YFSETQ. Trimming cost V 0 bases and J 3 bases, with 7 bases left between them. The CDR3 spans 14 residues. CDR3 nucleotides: TGCGCCAGCAGCTTGGAAGGCCCCAATCAGCCCCAGCATTTT. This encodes CASSLEGPNQPQHF. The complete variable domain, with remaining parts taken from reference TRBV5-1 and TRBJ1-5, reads KAGVTQTPRYLIKTRGQQVTLSCSPISGHRSVSWYQQTPGQGLQFLFEYFSETQRNKGNFPGRFSGRQFSNSRSEMNVSTLELGDSALYLCASSLEGPNQPQHFGDGTRLSIL.

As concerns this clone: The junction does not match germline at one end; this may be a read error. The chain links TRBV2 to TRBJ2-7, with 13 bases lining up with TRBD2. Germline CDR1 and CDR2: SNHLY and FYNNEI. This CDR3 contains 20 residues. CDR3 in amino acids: CASMVLAWGTSGTQAGEQYF. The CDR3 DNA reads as TGTGCAAGCATGGTGTTGGCGTGGGGGACTAGCGGGACTCAAGCGGGGGAGCAGTACTTC.

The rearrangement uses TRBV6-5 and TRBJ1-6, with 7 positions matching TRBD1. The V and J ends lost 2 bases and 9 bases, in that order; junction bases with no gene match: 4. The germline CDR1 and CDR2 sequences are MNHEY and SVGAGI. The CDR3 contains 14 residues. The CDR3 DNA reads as TGTGCCAGCAGTTACCAGGGACAGAGTTCACCCCTCCACTTT. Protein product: CASSYQGQSSPLHF.

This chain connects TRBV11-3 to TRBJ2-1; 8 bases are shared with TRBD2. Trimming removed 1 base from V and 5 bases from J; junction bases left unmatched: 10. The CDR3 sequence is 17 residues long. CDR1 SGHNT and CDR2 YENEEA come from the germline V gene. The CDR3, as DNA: TGTGCCAGCAGCTTAGGGCGGCGGGAGGACCCGAACAATGAGCAGTTCTTC. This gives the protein CASSLGRREDPNNEQFF.

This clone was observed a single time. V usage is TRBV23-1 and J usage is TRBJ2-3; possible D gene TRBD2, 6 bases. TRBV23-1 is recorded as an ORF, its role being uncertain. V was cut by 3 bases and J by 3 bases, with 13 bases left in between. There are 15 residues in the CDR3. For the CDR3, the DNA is TGCGCCAGCAGTCATCCGGGACTCAAAACAGATACGCAGTATTTT. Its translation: CASSHPGLKTDTQYF.

CDR3 nucleotides: TGTGCCAGCAGCTTAGCGAGAGAGGATCAGCCCCAGCATTTT. Its translation is CASSLAREDQPQHF. The chain combines TRBV7-9 with TRBJ1-5; D not resolved. The CDR3 covers 14 residues. The V gene's germline CDR1 is SEHNR and CDR2 FQNEAQ (reference sequence). V was cut by 0 bases and J by 5 bases, with 8 bases left in between.

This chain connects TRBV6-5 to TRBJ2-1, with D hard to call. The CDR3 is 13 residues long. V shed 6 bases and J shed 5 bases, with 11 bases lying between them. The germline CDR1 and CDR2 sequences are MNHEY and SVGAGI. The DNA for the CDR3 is TGTGCCAGCAGCTCCTGGCTGGACAATGAGCAGTTCTTC. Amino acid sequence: CASSSWLDNEQFF.